This T cell receptor (beta chain) was sequenced during a study of blood T cell repertoires in COVID-19. Looking at the study overall: Spain, Italy and the United States supplied samples that represented acute and convalescent COVID-19.

Data came from immunoSEQ multiplex PCR; TCRdb stores just in-frame clones and leaves some out. The repertoire has 350,000 to 400,000 clones, just over 90% of them found once; the top ten carry roughly 0.9%. The age range of participants was about 18 to 100 years, with residence in 20 to 25 US areas. Participants' reported clinical history set cohort assignment. With V trimmed by 2 bases and J by 4 bases, 7 bases remained unmatched. The germline CDR1 and CDR2 sequences are GTSNPN and SVGIG (reference sequence). The CDR3 covers 14 residues. The V call is TRBV30, the J call TRBJ1-1, with 7 bases lining up with TRBD1. The receptor's source is a woman aged 40 to 55 who had been exposed to COVID-19. Sequencing was carried out using PBMCs or T cells enriched from blood (not recorded which). CDR3 bases: TGTGCCTGGAGTACAAGACAGGGCACCACTGAAGCTTTCTTT. Translated: CAWSTRQGTTEAFF.